This T cell receptor (beta chain) appears in the sequencing data of a study of OX40 agonist ivuxolimab in advanced cancers. For the study at large: Intravenous ivuxolimab was administered to patients every 2 weeks at 0.01 to 10 mg/kg. Partial responses were observed in three patients, of whom one had hepatocellular carcinoma and two had cutaneous melanoma. Study-wide points: There were, on average, more expanded clones in CD8+ T cells than in CD4+.

Note on this clone: The antigen is undetermined.

Data came from immunoSEQ multiplex PCR; TCRdb stores just in-frame clones and leaves some out. The sample shows some 41,000 clones, roughly 84% of them seen only once. Germline V CDR1 and CDR2: WSHSY, SAAADI. V was pared by 4 bases and J by 0 bases, with 8 bases between. The CDR3 extends over 14 amino acids. V is TRBV10-2 and J is TRBJ2-3, with D perhaps being TRBD1 or TRBD2 (5 bases each). The specimen comprised CD4+ or CD8+ T cells sorted from blood, sampled in a trial of the OX40 agonist ivuxolimab. The receptor was isolated from an adult with an advanced solid tumor such as melanoma, head and neck, liver or kidney cancer. This CDR3 is CASSGGGSTDTQYF. The CDR3 DNA reads as TGCGCCAGCAGTGGTGGGGGTAGCACAGATACGCAGTATTTT.